This entry lists 8 T cell receptor beta chains sequenced from one sample in a study of shared clonotypes between healthy human individuals. Sequenced by immunoSEQ multiplex PCR; TCRdb stores in-frame clones only, minus some. The table records 1,400,000 or so clones, approximately 98.5% of them present only once. The specimen sequenced was naive CD4+ T cells sorted from blood. The subset was: CD45RA+ positively selected. The source is a man in his thirties or forties in good health.

This chain joins TRBV7-3 and TRBJ1-2; D may be TRBD1 (6 bases). V was cut by 4 bases and J by 4 bases, with 16 bases left in between. The CDR3 is 15 residues long. Looked up from germline, CDR1 is SGHTA and CDR2 is FQGTGA. The CDR3, as DNA: TGTGCCAGCAGCTCAGGCCCCACAGGGCGCTATGGCTACACCTTC. Its translation is CASSSGPTGRYGYTF.

The gene calls are TRBV10-1 and TRBJ2-2; 11 positions agree with TRBD2. CDR1 is WNHNN, CDR2 SYGVQD, per germline (reference sequence). The junction had 4 bases not matched to a gene; V was cut back by 5 bases and J by 2 bases. The CDR3 spans 16 residues. As DNA, the CDR3 is TGCGCCAGCAGTACTAGCGGGAGAGCAAACACCGGGGAGCTGTTTTTT. The encoded protein is CASSTSGRANTGELFF.

The chain has TRBV5-1 and TRBJ1-2; D is perhaps TRBD1 (5 bases). V was cut by 0 bases and J by 6 bases, with 9 bases left in between. Germline loops: CDR1 SGHRS, CDR2 YFSETQ. The CDR3 is 13 residues long. The CDR3 region has the DNA TGCGCCAGCAGCTTGGGACAGCTCGATGGCTACACCTTC. It translates to CASSLGQLDGYTF.

The J gene is TRBJ2-4, the V gene TRBV7-2; maybe TRBD1 (6 bases). This CDR3 region has 16 residues. V was clipped by 2 bases and J by 7 bases, with 18 bases between them. Per the germline V gene, CDR1 is SGHTA and CDR2 is FQGNSA. The CDR3 nucleotides are TGTGCCAGCAGCTTAACTAAGCCAGGGGTAGGGAACATTCAGTACTTC. Translating it yields CASSLTKPGVGNIQYF.

The chain is built from TRBV5-1 and TRBJ1-4; D not certain. V was pared by 3 bases and J by 4 bases, with 10 bases between. The CDR3 runs 14 residues. Germline CDR1 and CDR2: SGHRS and YFSETQ. The CDR3 reads CASSSRAINEKLFF. The CDR3 nucleotides read TGCGCCAGCAGCTCCCGGGCCATTAATGAAAAACTGTTTTTT. The complete variable domain, with remaining parts taken from reference TRBV5-1 and TRBJ1-4, reads KAGVTQTPRYLIKTRGQQVTLSCSPISGHRSVSWYQQTPGQGLQFLFEYFSETQRNKGNFPGRFSGRQFSNSRSEMNVSTLELGDSALYLCASSSRAINEKLFFGSGTQLSVL.

For this clone: The same CDR3 can be traced to other DNA sequences in this sample. The gene calls are TRBV18 and TRBJ2-1; the match to TRBD2 covers 13 bases. V lost 6 bases, J lost 7 bases, and 6 bases stayed unmatched. There are 15 residues in the CDR3. Germline CDR1 KGHSH, CDR2 LQKENI. CDR3 nucleotides: TGTGCCAGCTCTCCTCCGGGACTAGCGGGAAATGAGCAGTTCTTC. Translating it yields CASSPPGLAGNEQFF. The whole variable domain, filled in from reference TRBV18 and TRBJ2-1, reads NAGVMQNPRHLVRRRGQEARLRCSPMKGHSHVYWYRQLPEEGLKFMVYLQKENIIDESGMPKERFSAEFPKEGPSILRIQQVVRGDSAAYFCASSPPGLAGNEQFFGPGTRLTVL.

The V call is TRBV5-1, the J call TRBJ2-7; 9 bases are shared with TRBD2. With 2 bases clipped from V and 3 bases from J, the junction kept 6 bases outside the gene matches. The CDR3 spans 15 residues. In germline, CDR1 is SGHRS, CDR2 YFSETQ. The CDR3 is CASSFSASGVYEQYF. CDR3 DNA: TGCGCCAGCAGCTTTTCTGCTAGCGGGGTCTACGAGCAGTACTTC.

The chain joins TRBV28 to TRBJ2-2; D perhaps matches TRBD1 (6 bases). Germline-derived CDR1 and CDR2 are MDHEN and SYDVKM. V lost 6 bases and J 4 bases, leaving 12 bases between the germline ends. The CDR3 loop spans 14 amino acids. Here the CDR3 DNA reads TGTGCCAGCAGAGGGGGTGGTGGCACCGGGGAGCTGTTTTTT. It codes for CASRGGGGTGELFF.